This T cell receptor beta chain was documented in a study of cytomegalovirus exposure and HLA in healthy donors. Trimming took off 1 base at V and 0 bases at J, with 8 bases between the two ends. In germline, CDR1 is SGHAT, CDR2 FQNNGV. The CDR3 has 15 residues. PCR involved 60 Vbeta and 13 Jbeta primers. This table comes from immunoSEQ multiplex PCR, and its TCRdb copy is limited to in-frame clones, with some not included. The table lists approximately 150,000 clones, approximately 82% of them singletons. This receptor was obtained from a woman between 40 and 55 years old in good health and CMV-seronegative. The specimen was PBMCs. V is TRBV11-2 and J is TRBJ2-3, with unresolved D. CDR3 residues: CASSLVSLSTDTQYF. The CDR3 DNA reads TGTGCCAGCAGCTTAGTCTCCCTGAGCACAGATACGCAGTATTTT.